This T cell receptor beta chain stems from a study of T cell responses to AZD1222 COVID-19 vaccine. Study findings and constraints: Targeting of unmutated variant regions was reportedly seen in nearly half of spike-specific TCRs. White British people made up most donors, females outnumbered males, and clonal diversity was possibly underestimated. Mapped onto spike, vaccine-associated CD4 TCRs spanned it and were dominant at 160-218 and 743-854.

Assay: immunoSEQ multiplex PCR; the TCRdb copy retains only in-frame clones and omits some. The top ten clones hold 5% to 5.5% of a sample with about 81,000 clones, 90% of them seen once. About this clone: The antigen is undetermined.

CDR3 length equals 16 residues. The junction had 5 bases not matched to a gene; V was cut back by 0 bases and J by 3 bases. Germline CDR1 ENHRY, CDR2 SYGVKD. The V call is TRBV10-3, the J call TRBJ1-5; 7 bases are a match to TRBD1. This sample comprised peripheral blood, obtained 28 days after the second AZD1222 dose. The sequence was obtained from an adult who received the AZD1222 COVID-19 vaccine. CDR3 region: CAISESRGVANQPQHF. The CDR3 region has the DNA TGTGCCATCAGTGAGTCCAGGGGGGTGGCCAATCAGCCCCAGCATTTT.